The next 5 T cell receptor beta chains were all read from a single sample in a study of T-cell reconstitution after alpha-beta-depleted transplantation in children. A library of TCRbeta sequences, prepared with unique molecular identifiers, was generated. TCRdb re-called the PCR reads with MiXCR, one entry per CDR3 protein. The sample yields a few hundred thousand distinct CDR3 sequences, approximately 10% seen once. The sample here was PBMCs from the stem cell graft donor, taken from the stem cell graft. Source of these receptors: a human donor who donated a stem cell graft to a child with acute lymphoblastic leukemia.

The chain recombines TRBV6-5 with TRBJ1-1, with TRBD1 matching 8 bases. V was pared by 4 bases and J by 1 base, with 2 bases of the junction left unmatched. Germline-derived CDR1 and CDR2 are MNHEY and SVGAGI. The CDR3 has 14 amino acids. The CDR3 spells CASSWTGKNTEAFF. The CDR3 DNA sequence: TGTGCCAGCAGTTGGACAGGGAAGAACACTGAAGCTTTCTTT.

This clonotype was counted only a few times. This sequence joins TRBV27 and TRBJ2-4, with D maybe TRBD1 (6 bases). Germline V gene lookup returns CDR1 MNHEY and CDR2 SMNVEV (reference sequence). CDR3 length equals 15 residues. The ends were cut back, 5 bases at V and 2 bases at J, with 13 bases in the middle. The CDR3 loop is CASSPLGHSKNIQYF. The CDR3 coding sequence is TGTGCCAGCAGTCCCCTGGGACATTCCAAAAACATTCAGTACTTC.

In this sample, this clonotype turned up a few times. V gene TRBV28 combines with J gene TRBJ2-5; D call uncertain. Germline-derived CDR1 and CDR2 are MDHEN and SYDVKM. The V end was cut by 8 bases, the J end by 4 bases, with 11 bases between. The CDR3 has 12 amino acids. CDR3 coding DNA: TGTGCCAGCGTTGACTCCGGAGAGACCCAGTACTTC. This encodes CASVDSGETQYF.

This clonotype was counted a few times. The chain links TRBV3-1 to TRBJ2-5; the D gene is possibly TRBD1 (6 bases). CDR3 size: 16 residues. The V end lost 2 bases, the J end lost 2 bases, and 15 bases lay between the germline ends. Germline assignment: CDR1 LGHDT and CDR2 YNNKEL (reference sequence). CDR3 bases: TGTGCCAGCAGCCAAAAGTTTACAGGGAAGCAAGAGACCCAGTACTTC. This translates into CASSQKFTGKQETQYF.

This clonotype came up many times. The rearrangement links TRBV11-2 to TRBJ1-2; a weak D match, TRBD1 (5 bases). The CDR3 is 13 residues long. CDR1 and CDR2 (germline): SGHAT, FQNNGV. V shed 4 bases and J shed 7 bases, with 13 bases lying between them. CDR3 sequence reads: CASSSPGRFGYTF. CDR3 bases: TGTGCCAGCAGCTCCCCAGGGAGGTTTGGCTACACCTTC.